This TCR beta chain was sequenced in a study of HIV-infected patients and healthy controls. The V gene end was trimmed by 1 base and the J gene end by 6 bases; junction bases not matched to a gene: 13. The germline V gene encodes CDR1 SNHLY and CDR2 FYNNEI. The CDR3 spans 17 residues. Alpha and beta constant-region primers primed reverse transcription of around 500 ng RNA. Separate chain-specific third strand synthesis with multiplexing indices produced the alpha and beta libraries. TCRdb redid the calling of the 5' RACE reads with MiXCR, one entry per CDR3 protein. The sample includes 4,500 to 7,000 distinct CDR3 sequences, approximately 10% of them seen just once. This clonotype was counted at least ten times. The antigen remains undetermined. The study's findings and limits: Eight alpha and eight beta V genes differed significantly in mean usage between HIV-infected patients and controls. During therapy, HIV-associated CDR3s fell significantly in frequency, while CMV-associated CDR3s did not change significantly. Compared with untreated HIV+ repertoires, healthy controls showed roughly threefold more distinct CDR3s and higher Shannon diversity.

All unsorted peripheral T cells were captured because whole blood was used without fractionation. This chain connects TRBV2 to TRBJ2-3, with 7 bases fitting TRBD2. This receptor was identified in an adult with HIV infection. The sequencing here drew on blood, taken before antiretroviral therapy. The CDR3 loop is CASSEEAGLTPRDTQYF. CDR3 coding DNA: TGTGCCAGCAGTGAAGAGGCGGGACTAACCCCGCGGGATACGCAGTATTTT.